This T cell receptor (beta chain) derives from a study of blood T cell repertoires in COVID-19. Authors' methods: How many nucleated cells were present was estimated from reference gene primer amplification. Sequencing was performed with immunoSEQ multiplex PCR; in TCRdb, only in-frame clones are kept and a portion is missing. The DNA gave D and trimming, while V, J and clone size come from that table. The table records around 170,000 clones, around 86% of them present only once. Sample: peripheral blood. This TCR came from a woman aged 25-40 years with active or convalescent COVID-19.

As DNA, the CDR3 is TGTGCCAGCTCACCACTTACGACTAGCGGGATCGACGAGCAGTACTTC. Amino acids: CASSPLTTSGIDEQYF. The chain carries TRBV18 and TRBJ2-7; 11 nucleotides align to TRBD2. V dropped 1 base and J dropped 5; count of bases not matched to a gene: 7. Per germline, CDR1 KGHSH and CDR2 LQKENI. The CDR3 loop spans 16 amino acids.